This passage covers 25 T cell receptor beta chains from one sample sequenced in a study of blood T cell repertoires in COVID-19. TCRdb's table, derived via immunoSEQ multiplex PCR, lists solely in-frame clones and lacks some. This sample yields 90,000 to 100,000 clones, of which roughly 90% are seen a single time; around 2.9% belongs to the top ten. Sequenced sample: peripheral blood. All receptors come from a man aged 45-65 years with COVID-19, enrolled during active disease.

The chain employs TRBV5-5 and TRBJ2-3; a weak D match, TRBD2 (7 bases). There are 14 residues in the CDR3. V was clipped by 0 bases and J by 6 bases, with 11 bases between them. Germline loops: CDR1 SGHKS, CDR2 YYEKEE (reference sequence). CDR3 DNA: TGTGCCAGCAGCTTGGGCGGGGGCATTGATACGCAGTATTTT. Its translation is CASSLGGGIDTQYF.

This clone was seen only once. In DNA form, the CDR3 reads TGTGCCAGCAGTCGCGAAGAACGGGAGCAAGAGACCCAGTACTTC. It encodes CASSREEREQETQYF. The chain uses TRBV2 and TRBJ2-5, with D possibly being TRBD2 (6 bases). Germline V lookup: CDR1 SNHLY, CDR2 FYNNEI. Trimming shortened V by 5 bases and J by 2 bases, and 15 bases separated the two germline ends. This CDR3 comprises 15 residues.

This clone appeared a few times. The rearrangement uses TRBV3-1 (or the pseudogene TRBV3-2) and TRBJ2-4; D perhaps matches TRBD1 (6 bases). Germline V gene data show CDR1 as LGHDT and CDR2 as YNNKEL (reference sequence). The V end was cut by 0 bases, the J end by 1 base, with 10 bases between. The CDR3 extends over 16 amino acids. This CDR3 is CASSQDTRGAKNIQYF. The CDR3 nucleotides read TGTGCCAGCAGCCAAGACACTAGGGGGGCCAAAAACATTCAGTACTTC.

The chain couples TRBV5-1 to TRBJ1-2; D gene ambiguous. Germline V gives CDR1 SGHRS, CDR2 YFSETQ. CDR3 length equals 12 residues. Between the trimmed V and J ends, which lost 3 bases and 3 bases, there was a span of 6 bases. CDR3 sequence: CASSSGDYGYTF. For the CDR3, the DNA is TGCGCCAGCAGCTCCGGGGACTATGGCTACACCTTC.

V is TRBV4-2 and J is TRBJ2-7, with TRBD2 matching over 7 bases. In germline, CDR1 is LGHNA, CDR2 YNFKEQ. CDR3 length equals 15 residues. Unmatched junction bases numbered 10, after V lost 3 bases and J lost 5 bases. The DNA for the CDR3 is TGTGCCAGCAGCCACCCCCCCAGCGGGGATAACGAGCAGTACTTC. As protein: CASSHPPSGDNEQYF.

V and J are TRBV30 and TRBJ1-1; TRBD1 agrees at 10 bases. The CDR3 is made up of 15 amino acids. The V gene's germline CDR1 is GTSNPN and CDR2 SVGIG (reference sequence). Trimming removed 3 bases from V and 1 base from J; junction bases left unmatched: 5. This CDR3 is CAWRARDRGNTEAFF. CDR3 nucleotide sequence: TGTGCCTGGAGGGCCCGGGACAGGGGGAACACTGAAGCTTTCTTT.

This chain uses TRBV30 with TRBJ1-2; D ambiguous. The CDR3 has 15 residues. The ends were cut back, 2 bases at V and 6 bases at J, with 19 bases in the middle. Germline V CDR1 and CDR2: GTSNPN, SVGIG (reference sequence). The CDR3 here is CAWSSQPRFQDGYTF. CDR3 DNA sequence: TGTGCCTGGAGTTCCCAACCCCGTTTTCAGGATGGCTACACCTTC.

The rearrangement uses TRBV5-6 and TRBJ1-1, with a weak D call TRBD1 (6 bases). CDR1 is SGHDT, CDR2 YYEEEE, per germline. V was clipped by 4 bases and J by 4 bases, with 11 bases between them. CDR3 length equals 13 residues. CDR3 sequence (DNA): TGTGCCAGCAGCAGGCGGGGGGCCACTGAAGCTTTCTTT. Translating it yields CASSRRGATEAFF.

This chain links TRBV5-5 with TRBJ2-7; 9 positions match TRBD1. The CDR3 loop spans 15 amino acids. The ends lost 5 bases at V and 4 bases at J; junction bases unmatched: 10. Germline assignment: CDR1 SGHKS and CDR2 YYEKEE (reference sequence). CDR3 bases: TGTGCCAGCAGAGCTGGACAGGGGATGCCTTACGAGCAGTACTTC. As protein: CASRAGQGMPYEQYF.

The V gene is TRBV14, the J gene TRBJ1-6; D unresolved. The germline CDR1 and CDR2 sequences are SGHDN and FVKESK. The CDR3 loop spans 13 amino acids. V lost 3 bases to trimming and J lost 8 bases, with 8 bases between them. The CDR3 protein is CASSQEGDSPLHF. CDR3 DNA: TGTGCCAGCAGCCAGGAGGGTGATTCACCCCTCCACTTT.

CDR3 sequence: CASSHLRTAGSGNTIYF. CDR3 sequence (DNA): TGCGCCAGCAGCCACCTCAGGACAGCTGGGTCTGGAAACACCATATATTTT. The rearrangement joins TRBV4-1 to TRBJ1-3; the D gene is possibly TRBD1 (6 bases). Trimming removed 3 bases from V and 1 base from J, with 16 bases in between. CDR3 length equals 17 residues. Germline-derived CDR1 and CDR2 are MGHRA and YSYEKL.

This clone has just a few counts. This chain joins TRBV4-2 and TRBJ2-1, with TRBD2 identical over 8 bases. Germline trimming cut 0 bases from V and 4 bases from J; bases unmatched to any gene: 5. There are 16 residues in the CDR3. Germline loops: CDR1 LGHNA, CDR2 YNFKEQ. CDR3 in DNA: TGTGCCAGCAGCCAAGACCTAGCGGGTTCATACAATGAGCAGTTCTTC. This encodes CASSQDLAGSYNEQFF.

This clone was seen only once. This chain connects TRBV18 to TRBJ1-1; 9 bases line up with TRBD1. The junction had 5 bases not matched to a gene; V was cut back by 2 bases and J by 4 bases. Germline-derived CDR1 and CDR2 are KGHSH and LQKENI. The CDR3 runs 15 residues. The CDR3, as DNA: TGTGCCAGCTCACCAGGACAGGGGTTCGTCACTGAAGCTTTCTTT. It encodes CASSPGQGFVTEAFF.

V gene TRBV5-1 combines with J gene TRBJ2-2; 7 bases are a match to TRBD1. Germline V gene lookup returns CDR1 SGHRS and CDR2 YFSETQ. The V segment lost 4 bases and the J segment 4 bases; nucleotides outside the gene matches: 7. The CDR3 loop spans 15 amino acids. CDR3 residues: CASSMGQFSTGELFF. CDR3 in DNA: TGCGCCAGCAGCATGGGACAGTTTAGCACCGGGGAGCTGTTTTTT.

This clone appeared once. The chain joins TRBV7-2 to TRBJ2-5, with TRBD1 as a possible D gene (5 bases). Germline CDR1 and CDR2: SGHTA and FQGNSA. V lost 5 bases to trimming and J lost 1 base, with 11 bases between them. This CDR3 has 14 residues. The CDR3: CASSALGPQETQYF. The CDR3 DNA is TGTGCCAGCAGCGCCTTGGGGCCCCAAGAGACCCAGTACTTC.

This clone came up once. This rearrangement joins TRBV5-1 to TRBJ2-1, with a weak D call TRBD2 (6 bases). The CDR3 has 13 residues. The germline V gene encodes CDR1 SGHRS and CDR2 YFSETQ. V was clipped by 4 bases and J by 13 bases, with 18 bases between them. This CDR3 is CASSEDGLRRQFF. For the CDR3, the DNA is TGCGCCAGCAGCGAGGACGGACTACGAAGACAGTTCTTC. The complete variable domain, with remaining parts taken from reference TRBV5-1 and TRBJ2-1, reads KAGVTQTPRYLIKTRGQQVTLSCSPISGHRSVSWYQQTPGQGLQFLFEYFSETQRNKGNFPGRFSGRQFSNSRSEMNVSTLELGDSALYLCASSEDGLRRQFFGPGTRLTVL.

This sequence joins TRBV5-8 and TRBJ1-2; D remains ambiguous. The CDR3 spans 14 residues. Germline CDR1 reads SGHTS; CDR2 reads YDEGEE. V was cut by 0 bases and J by 4 bases, with 10 bases left in between. CDR3 loop: CASSLADRGYGYTF. The DNA of the CDR3 is TGTGCCAGCAGCTTGGCCGACCGGGGCTATGGCTACACCTTC.

This clone showed up just once. V gene TRBV19 combines with J gene TRBJ1-5, with 10 bases lining up with TRBD1. J was trimmed by 4 bases and V by 7 bases; bases with no gene match: 10. There are 16 residues in the CDR3. Germline V lookup: CDR1 LNHDA, CDR2 SQIVND (reference sequence). The CDR3 region is CASTRGTGVPNQPQHF. The CDR3 coding sequence is TGTGCCAGTACCCGCGGGACAGGGGTCCCTAATCAGCCCCAGCATTTT.

The chain combines TRBV6-5 with TRBJ2-5, with 8 nucleotides matching TRBD1. Germline values: CDR1 MNHEY, CDR2 SVGAGI. Unmatched junction bases numbered 7, after V lost 6 bases and J lost 4 bases. The CDR3 spans 14 residues. The CDR3 loop is CASRPDRGRETQYF. CDR3 bases: TGTGCCAGCAGACCCGACAGGGGTAGAGAGACCCAGTACTTC.

The V call is TRBV6-5, the J call TRBJ1-2; no clear D. V shed 5 bases and J shed 4 bases, with 17 bases lying between them. This CDR3 comprises 15 residues. CDR1 MNHEY and CDR2 SVGAGI come from the germline V gene. CDR3 DNA: TGTGCCAGCAGTCAGACCGCCGGGTTAACCTATGGCTACACCTTC. The encoded protein is CASSQTAGLTYGYTF.

The genes are TRBV30 and TRBJ1-4, with D uncertain. The CDR3 has 11 residues. V was cut by 2 bases and J by 11 bases, with 9 bases left in between. Germline CDR1 GTSNPN, CDR2 SVGIG (reference sequence). DNA for the CDR3: TGTGCCTGGAGTACAGCTTTGAAACTGTTTTTT. Its translation: CAWSTALKLFF. Complete variable domain (other parts from reference TRBV30 and TRBJ1-4): SQTIHQWPATLVQPVGSPLSLECTVEGTSNPNLYWYRQAAGRGLQLLFYSVGIGQISSEVPQNLSASRPQDRQFILSSKKLLLSDSGFYLCAWSTALKLFFGSGTQLSVL.

V usage is TRBV15 and J usage is TRBJ2-5; TRBD2 matches 7 bases. Losses at the gene ends were 2 bases for V and 1 base for J; bases not matched to a gene: 10. Germline loops: CDR1 LNHNV, CDR2 YYDKDF (reference sequence). The CDR3 spans 17 residues. CDR3 region: CATSRLIGRGFQETQYF. The DNA of the CDR3 is TGTGCCACCAGCAGATTGATTGGGCGGGGGTTCCAAGAGACCCAGTACTTC.

V usage is TRBV6-2 or TRBV6-3 and J usage is TRBJ2-7; 8 bases agree with TRBD2. V shed 0 bases and J 3 bases; nucleotides not matched to a gene: 13. Looked up from germline, CDR1 is MNHEY and CDR2 is SVGEGT. The CDR3 has 18 amino acids. The CDR3 coding sequence is TGTGCCAGCAGTTACTCGAACTCTCGCGGGGGGTTCGACTACGAGCAGTACTTC. This sequence encodes CASSYSNSRGGFDYEQYF.

The chain employs TRBV18 and TRBJ2-7; tentatively, D is TRBD2 (7 bases). Germline assignment: CDR1 KGHSH and CDR2 LQKENI. The CDR3 is 13 amino acids. The V gene lost 6 bases and the J gene lost 6 bases, with 15 bases spanning the gap. This CDR3 reads CASSPRGASEQYF. The CDR3 DNA reads as TGTGCCAGCTCGCCTCGGGGGGCTTCCGAGCAGTACTTC.

The genes are TRBV29-1 and TRBJ1-1; 8 nucleotides line up with TRBD1. The germline V gene has CDR1 SQVTM and CDR2 ANQGSEA. CDR3 size: 14 residues. Trimming cost V 5 bases and J 1 base; bases outside gene matches: 6. The CDR3 reads CSVSPGTGNTEAFF. The CDR3 bases are TGCAGCGTTAGTCCCGGGACAGGGAACACTGAAGCTTTCTTT.